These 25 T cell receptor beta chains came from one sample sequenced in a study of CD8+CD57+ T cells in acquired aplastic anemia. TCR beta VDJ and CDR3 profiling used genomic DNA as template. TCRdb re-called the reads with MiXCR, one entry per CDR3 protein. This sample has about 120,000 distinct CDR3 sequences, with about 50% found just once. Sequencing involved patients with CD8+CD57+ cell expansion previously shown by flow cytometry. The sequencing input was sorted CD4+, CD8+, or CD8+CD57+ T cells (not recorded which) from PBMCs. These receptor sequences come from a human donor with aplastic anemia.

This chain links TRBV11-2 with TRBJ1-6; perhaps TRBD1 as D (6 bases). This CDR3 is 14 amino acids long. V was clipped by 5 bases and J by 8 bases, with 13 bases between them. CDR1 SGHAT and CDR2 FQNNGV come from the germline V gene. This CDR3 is CASSHGTSHSPLHF. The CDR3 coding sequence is TGTGCCAGCAGCCACGGGACAAGTCATTCACCCCTCCACTTT.

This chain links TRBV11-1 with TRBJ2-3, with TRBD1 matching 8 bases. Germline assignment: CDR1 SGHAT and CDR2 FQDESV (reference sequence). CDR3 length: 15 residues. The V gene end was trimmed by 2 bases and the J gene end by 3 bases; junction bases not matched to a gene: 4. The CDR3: CASSLPGGGTDTQYF. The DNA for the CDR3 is TGTGCCAGCAGCTTACCAGGGGGCGGGACAGATACGCAGTATTTT.

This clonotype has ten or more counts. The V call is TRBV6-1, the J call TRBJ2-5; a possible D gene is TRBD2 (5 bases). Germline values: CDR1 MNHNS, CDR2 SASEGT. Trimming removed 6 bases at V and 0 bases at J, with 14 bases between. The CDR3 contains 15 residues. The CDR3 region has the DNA TGTGCCAGCAGGGACGGACTTCGATACCAAGAGACCCAGTACTTC. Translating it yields CASRDGLRYQETQYF.

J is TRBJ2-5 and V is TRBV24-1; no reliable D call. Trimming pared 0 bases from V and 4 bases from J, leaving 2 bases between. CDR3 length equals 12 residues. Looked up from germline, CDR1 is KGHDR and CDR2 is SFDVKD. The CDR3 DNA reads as TGTGCCACCAGTGATTTGACAGAGACCCAGTACTTC. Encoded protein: CATSDLTETQYF.

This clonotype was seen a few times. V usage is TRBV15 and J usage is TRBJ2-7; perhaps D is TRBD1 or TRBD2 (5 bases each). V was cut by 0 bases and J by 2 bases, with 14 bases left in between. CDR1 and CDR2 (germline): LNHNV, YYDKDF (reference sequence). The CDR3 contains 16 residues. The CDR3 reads CATSREDTSRAYEQYF. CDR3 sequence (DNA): TGTGCCACCAGCAGAGAGGACACCTCGAGGGCCTACGAGCAGTACTTC.

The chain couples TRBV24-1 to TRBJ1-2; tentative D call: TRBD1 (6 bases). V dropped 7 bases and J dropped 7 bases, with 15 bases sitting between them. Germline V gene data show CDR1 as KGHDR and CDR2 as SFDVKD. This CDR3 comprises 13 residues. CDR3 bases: TGTGCCACCAGACCCTCAGGGGACTCTGGCTACACCTTC. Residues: CATRPSGDSGYTF.

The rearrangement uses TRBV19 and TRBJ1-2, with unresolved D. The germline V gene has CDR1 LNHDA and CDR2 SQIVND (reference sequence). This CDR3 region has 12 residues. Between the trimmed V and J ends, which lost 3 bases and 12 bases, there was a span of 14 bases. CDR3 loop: CASSMGRSGNTF. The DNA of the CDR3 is TGTGCCAGTAGTATGGGCAGGTCCGGAAACACCTTC.

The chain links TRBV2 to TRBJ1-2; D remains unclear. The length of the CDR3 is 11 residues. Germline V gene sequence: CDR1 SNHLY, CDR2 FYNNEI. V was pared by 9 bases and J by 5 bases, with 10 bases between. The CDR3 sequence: CARGSGYGYTF. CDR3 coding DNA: TGTGCCAGGGGCTCGGGTTATGGCTACACCTTC.

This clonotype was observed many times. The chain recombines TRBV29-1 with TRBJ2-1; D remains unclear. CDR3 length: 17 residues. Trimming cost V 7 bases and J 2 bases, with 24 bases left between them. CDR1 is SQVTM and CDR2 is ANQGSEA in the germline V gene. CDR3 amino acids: CSGVISRLDLAYNEQFF. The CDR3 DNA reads TGCAGCGGAGTAATCTCGAGGCTCGACCTGGCCTACAATGAGCAGTTCTTC.

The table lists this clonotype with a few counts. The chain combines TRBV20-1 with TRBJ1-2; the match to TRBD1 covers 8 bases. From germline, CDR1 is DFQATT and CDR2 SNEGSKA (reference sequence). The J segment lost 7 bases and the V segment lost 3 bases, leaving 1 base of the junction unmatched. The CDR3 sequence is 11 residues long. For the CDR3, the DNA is TGCAGTGCTAGGGACAGGGTTGGCTACACCTTC. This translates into CSARDRVGYTF.

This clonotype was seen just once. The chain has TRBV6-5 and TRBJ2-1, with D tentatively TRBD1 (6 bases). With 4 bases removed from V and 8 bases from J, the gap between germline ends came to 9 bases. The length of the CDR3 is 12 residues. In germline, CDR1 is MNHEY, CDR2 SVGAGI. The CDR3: CASSLQGYEQFF. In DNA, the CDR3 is TGTGCCAGCAGTTTACAGGGCTATGAGCAGTTCTTC.

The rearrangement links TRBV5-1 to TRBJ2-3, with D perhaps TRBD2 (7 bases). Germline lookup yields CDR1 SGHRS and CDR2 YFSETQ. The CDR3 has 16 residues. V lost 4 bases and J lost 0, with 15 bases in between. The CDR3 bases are TGCGCCAGCAGCAAAGGGGGGGTCTCGAGCACAGATACGCAGTATTTT. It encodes CASSKGGVSSTDTQYF. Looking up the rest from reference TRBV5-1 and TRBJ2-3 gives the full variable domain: KAGVTQTPRYLIKTRGQQVTLSCSPISGHRSVSWYQQTPGQGLQFLFEYFSETQRNKGNFPGRFSGRQFSNSRSEMNVSTLELGDSALYLCASSKGGVSSTDTQYFGPGTRLTVL.

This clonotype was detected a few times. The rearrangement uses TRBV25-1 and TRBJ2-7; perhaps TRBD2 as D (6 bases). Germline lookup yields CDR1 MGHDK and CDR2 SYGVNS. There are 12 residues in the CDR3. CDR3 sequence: CASDGTPYEQYF. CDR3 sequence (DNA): TGTGCTAGCGACGGGACTCCTTACGAGCAGTACTTC.

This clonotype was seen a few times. The CDR3 DNA is TGCAGCGTTGAAGAGATGTACTATGGCTACACCTTC. This translates into CSVEEMYYGYTF. The V call is TRBV29-1, the J call TRBJ1-2; D is unresolved. CDR1 and CDR2 from the germline V gene are SQVTM and ANQGSEA. Deletions cut 0 bases from V and 3 bases from J, with 5 bases between. The length of the CDR3 is 12 residues. The full variable domain, its missing parts supplied by reference TRBV29-1 and TRBJ1-2, is SAVISQKPSRDICQRGTSLTIQCQVDSQVTMMFWYRQQPGQSLTLIATANQGSEATYESGFVIDKFPISRPNLTFSTLTVSNMSPEDSSIYLCSVEEMYYGYTFGSGTRLTVV.

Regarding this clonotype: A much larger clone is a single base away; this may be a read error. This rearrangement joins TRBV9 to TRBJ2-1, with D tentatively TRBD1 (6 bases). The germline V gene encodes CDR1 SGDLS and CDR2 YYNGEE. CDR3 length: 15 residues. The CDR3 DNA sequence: TGTGCCAGCAGCGCTGGGGGCGAAATGACTTATGAGCAGTCCTTC. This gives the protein CASSAGGEMTYEQSF.

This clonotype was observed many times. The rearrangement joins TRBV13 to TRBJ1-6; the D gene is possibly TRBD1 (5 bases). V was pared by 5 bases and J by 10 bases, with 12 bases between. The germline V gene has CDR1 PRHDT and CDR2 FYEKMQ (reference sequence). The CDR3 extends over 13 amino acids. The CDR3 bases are TGTGCCAGCAGCCAGCGCGGGGGGTCACCCCTCCACTTT. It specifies CASSQRGGSPLHF.

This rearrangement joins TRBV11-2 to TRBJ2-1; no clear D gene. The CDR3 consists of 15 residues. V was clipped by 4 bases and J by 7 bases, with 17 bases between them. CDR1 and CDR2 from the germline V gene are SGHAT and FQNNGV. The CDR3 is CASSSLPTPENEQFF. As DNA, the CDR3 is TGTGCCAGCAGCTCTTTACCAACCCCCGAGAATGAGCAGTTCTTC.

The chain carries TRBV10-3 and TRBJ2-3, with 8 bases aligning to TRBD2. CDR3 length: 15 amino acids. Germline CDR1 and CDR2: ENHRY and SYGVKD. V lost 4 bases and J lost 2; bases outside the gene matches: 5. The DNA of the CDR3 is TGTGCCATCAGTGGATTAGCGGGGTCCACAGATACGCAGTATTTT. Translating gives CAISGLAGSTDTQYF.

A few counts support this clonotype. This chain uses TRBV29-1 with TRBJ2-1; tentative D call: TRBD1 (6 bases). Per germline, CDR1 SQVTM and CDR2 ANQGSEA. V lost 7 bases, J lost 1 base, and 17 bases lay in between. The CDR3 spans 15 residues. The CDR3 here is CSAERQVLSYNEQFF. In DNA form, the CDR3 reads TGCAGCGCTGAGAGACAGGTCCTATCCTACAATGAGCAGTTCTTC.

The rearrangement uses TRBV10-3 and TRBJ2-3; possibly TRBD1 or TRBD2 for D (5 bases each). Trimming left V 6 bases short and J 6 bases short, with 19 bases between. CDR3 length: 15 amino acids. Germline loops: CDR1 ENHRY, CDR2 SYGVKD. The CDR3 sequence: CAISASGTYTDTQYF. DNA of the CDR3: TGTGCCATCAGCGCGTCCGGGACCTATACGGATACGCAGTATTTT.

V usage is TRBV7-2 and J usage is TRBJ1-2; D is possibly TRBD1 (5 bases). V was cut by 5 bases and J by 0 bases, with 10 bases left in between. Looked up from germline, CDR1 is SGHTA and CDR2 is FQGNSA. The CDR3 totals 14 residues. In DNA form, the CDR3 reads TGTGCCAGCAGCAGCAGGGCCCCTAACTATGGCTACACCTTC. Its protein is CASSSRAPNYGYTF.

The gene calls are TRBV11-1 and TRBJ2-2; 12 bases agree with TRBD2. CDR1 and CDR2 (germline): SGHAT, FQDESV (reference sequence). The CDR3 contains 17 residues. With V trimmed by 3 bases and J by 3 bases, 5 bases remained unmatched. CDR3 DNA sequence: TGTGCCAGCAGCTTCCCTAGCGGGAGGGTGGACACCGGGGAGCTGTTTTTT. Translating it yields CASSFPSGRVDTGELFF.

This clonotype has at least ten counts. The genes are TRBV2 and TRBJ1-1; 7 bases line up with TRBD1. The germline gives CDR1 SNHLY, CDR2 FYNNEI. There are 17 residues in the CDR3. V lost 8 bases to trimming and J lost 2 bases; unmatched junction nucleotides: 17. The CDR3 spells CASLTGQPGRGNTEAFF. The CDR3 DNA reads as TGTGCCAGCCTTACGGGACAGCCGGGCCGGGGAAACACTGAAGCTTTCTTT. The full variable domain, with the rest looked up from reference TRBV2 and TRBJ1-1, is EPEVTQTPSHQVTQMGQEVILRCVPISNHLYFYWYRQILGQKVEFLVSFYNNEISEKSEIFDDQFSVERPDGSNFTLKIRSTKLEDSAMYFCASLTGQPGRGNTEAFFGQGTRLTVV.

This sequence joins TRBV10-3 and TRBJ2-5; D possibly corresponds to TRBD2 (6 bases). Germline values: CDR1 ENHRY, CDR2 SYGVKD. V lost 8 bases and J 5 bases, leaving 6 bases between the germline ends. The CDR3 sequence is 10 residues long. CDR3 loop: CAIRGETQYF. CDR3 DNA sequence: TGTGCCATCCGGGGGGAGACCCAGTACTTC.

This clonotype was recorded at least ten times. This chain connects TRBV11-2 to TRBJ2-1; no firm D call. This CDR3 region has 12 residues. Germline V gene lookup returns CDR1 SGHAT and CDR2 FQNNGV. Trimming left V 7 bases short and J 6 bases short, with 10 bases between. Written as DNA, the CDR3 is TGTGCCAGCAACTCCGTAGCCAATGAGCAGTTCTTC. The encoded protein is CASNSVANEQFF.